What follows describes a single TCR beta chain. The sample is drawn from a study of blood T cell repertoires in COVID-19. Study-level background: Researchers got acute and convalescent COVID-19 samples from the United States, Italy and Spain. PBMCs, B-cell-depleted T cells, or T cells provided the cDNA or gDNA that made up the material.

The V segment lost 5 bases and the J segment 3 bases; nucleotides outside the gene matches: 10. The CDR3 covers 16 residues. Germline V lookup: CDR1 SGHAT, CDR2 FQNNGV. In the study's own analysis: Estimation of nucleated cell counts was performed using reference gene primer amplification. TCRdb's table, derived via immunoSEQ multiplex PCR, lists solely in-frame clones and lacks some. The V and J calls and clone size are taken from that table; D and trimming were inferred from the DNA. The table has about 180,000 clones, 84% seen once. The sequencing input was peripheral blood. The chain recombines TRBV11-2 with TRBJ2-7; TRBD1 aligns across 10 bases. The receptor's source is a man aged 18 to 29 with active or convalescent COVID-19. This CDR3 reads CASSAQGQGWNYEQYF. DNA for the CDR3: TGTGCCAGCAGCGCACAGGGACAGGGGTGGAACTACGAGCAGTACTTC.